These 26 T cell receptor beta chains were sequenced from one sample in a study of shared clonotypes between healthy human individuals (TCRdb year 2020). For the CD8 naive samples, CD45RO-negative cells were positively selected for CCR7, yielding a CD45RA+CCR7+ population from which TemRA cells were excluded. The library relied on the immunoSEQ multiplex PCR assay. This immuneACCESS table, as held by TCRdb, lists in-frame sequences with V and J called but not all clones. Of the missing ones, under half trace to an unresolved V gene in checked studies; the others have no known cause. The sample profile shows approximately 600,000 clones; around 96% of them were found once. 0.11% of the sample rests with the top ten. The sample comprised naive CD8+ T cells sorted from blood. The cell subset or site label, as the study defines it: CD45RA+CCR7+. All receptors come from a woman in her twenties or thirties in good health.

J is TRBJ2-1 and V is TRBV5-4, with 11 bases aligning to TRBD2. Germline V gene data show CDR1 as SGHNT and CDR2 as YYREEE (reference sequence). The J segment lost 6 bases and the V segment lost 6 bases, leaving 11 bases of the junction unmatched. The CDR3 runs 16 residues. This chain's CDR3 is CASTRLLGTSGNEQFF. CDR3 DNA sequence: TGTGCCAGCACCCGTCTCTTAGGGACTAGCGGCAATGAGCAGTTCTTC.

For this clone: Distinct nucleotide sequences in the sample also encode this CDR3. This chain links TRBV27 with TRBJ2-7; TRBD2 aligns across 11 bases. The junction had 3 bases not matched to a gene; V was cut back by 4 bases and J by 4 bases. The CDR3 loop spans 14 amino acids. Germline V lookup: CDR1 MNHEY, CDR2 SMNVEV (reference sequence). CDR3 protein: CASSSRLAGYEQYF. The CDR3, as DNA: TGTGCCAGCAGTTCCCGACTAGCGGGATACGAGCAGTACTTC.

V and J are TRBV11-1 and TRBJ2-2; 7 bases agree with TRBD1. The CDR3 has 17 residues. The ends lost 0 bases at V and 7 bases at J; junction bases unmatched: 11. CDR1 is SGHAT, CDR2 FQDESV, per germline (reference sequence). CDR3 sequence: CASSLAQGTEQDGELFF. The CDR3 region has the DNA TGTGCCAGCAGCTTAGCGCAAGGGACAGAACAGGACGGGGAGCTGTTTTTT.

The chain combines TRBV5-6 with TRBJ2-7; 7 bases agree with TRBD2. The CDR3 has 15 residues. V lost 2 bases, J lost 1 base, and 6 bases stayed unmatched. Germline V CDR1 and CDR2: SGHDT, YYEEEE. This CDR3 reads CASSFRPGGSYEQYF. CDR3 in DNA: TGTGCCAGCAGCTTCAGGCCCGGGGGGTCCTACGAGCAGTACTTC.

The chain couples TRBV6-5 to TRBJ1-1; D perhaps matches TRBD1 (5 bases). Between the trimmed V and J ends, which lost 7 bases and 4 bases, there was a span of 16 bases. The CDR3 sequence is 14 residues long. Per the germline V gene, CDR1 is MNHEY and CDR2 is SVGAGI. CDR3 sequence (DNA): TGTGCCAGCATTGTAATGGGTGGGGGCACTGAAGCTTTCTTT. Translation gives CASIVMGGGTEAFF.

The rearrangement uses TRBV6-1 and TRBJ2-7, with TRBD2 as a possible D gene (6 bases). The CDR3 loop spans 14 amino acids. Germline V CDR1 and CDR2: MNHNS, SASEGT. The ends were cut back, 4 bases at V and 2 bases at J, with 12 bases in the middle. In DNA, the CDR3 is TGTGCCAGCAGTGTAGGGACTGTCCCCTACGAGCAGTACTTC. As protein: CASSVGTVPYEQYF.

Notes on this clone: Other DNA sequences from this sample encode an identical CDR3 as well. As DNA, the CDR3 is TGTGCCATCAGTGATGGGACAGCCTACGAGCAGTACTTC. Its translation is CAISDGTAYEQYF. The V gene is TRBV10-3, the J gene TRBJ2-7; 7 bases match TRBD1. The V segment lost 3 bases and the J segment 2 bases; nucleotides outside the gene matches: 1. The germline CDR1 and CDR2 sequences are ENHRY and SYGVKD. There are 13 residues in the CDR3.

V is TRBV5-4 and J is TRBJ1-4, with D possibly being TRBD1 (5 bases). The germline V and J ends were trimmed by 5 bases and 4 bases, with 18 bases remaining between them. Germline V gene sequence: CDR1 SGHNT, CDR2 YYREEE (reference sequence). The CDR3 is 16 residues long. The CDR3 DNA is TGTGCCAGCAGATCAGACCCGGGACGGGATAATGAAAAACTGTTTTTT. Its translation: CASRSDPGRDNEKLFF.

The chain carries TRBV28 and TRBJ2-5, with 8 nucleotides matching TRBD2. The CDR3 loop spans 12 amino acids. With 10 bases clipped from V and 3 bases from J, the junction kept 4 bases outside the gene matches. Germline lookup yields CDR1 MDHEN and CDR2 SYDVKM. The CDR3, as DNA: TGTGCCACTATTAGCGGGGAAGAGACCCAGTACTTC. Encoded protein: CATISGEETQYF.

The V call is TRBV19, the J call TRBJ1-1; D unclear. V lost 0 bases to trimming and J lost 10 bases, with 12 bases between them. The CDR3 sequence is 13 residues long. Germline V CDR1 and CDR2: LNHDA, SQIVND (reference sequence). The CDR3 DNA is TGTGCCAGTAGTATAGATCTGGAGGAGGTAGCTTTCTTT. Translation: CASSIDLEEVAFF. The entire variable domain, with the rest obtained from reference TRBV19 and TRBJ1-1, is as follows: DGGITQSPKYLFRKEGQNVTLSCEQNLNHDAMYWYRQDPGQGLRLIYYSQIVNDFQKGDIAEGYSVSREKKESFPLTVTSAQKNPTAFYLCASSIDLEEVAFFGQGTRLTVV.

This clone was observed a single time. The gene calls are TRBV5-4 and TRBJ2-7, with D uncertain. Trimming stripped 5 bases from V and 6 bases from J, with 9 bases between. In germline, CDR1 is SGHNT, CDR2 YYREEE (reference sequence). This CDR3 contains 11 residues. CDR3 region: CASRDEREQYF. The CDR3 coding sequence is TGTGCCAGCAGGGACGAGCGCGAGCAGTACTTC.

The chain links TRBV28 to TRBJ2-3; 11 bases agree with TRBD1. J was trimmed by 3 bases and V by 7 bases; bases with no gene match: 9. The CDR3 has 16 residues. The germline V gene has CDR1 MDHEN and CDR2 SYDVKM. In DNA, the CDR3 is TGTGCCAGCATCCCGTGGGACAGGGGGTTGACAGATACGCAGTATTTT. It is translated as CASIPWDRGLTDTQYF.

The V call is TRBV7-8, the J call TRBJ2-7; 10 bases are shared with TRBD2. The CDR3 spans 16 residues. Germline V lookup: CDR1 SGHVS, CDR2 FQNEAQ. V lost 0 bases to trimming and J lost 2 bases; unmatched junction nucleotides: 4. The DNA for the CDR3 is TGTGCCAGCAGCTTAGCGGTCGGACTAGCGGCCTACGAGCAGTACTTC. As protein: CASSLAVGLAAYEQYF.

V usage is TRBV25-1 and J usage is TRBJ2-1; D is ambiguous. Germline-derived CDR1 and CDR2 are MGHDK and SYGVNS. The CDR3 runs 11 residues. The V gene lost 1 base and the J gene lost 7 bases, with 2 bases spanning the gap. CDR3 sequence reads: CASSELNEQFF. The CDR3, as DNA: TGTGCCAGCAGTGAATTAAATGAGCAGTTCTTC.

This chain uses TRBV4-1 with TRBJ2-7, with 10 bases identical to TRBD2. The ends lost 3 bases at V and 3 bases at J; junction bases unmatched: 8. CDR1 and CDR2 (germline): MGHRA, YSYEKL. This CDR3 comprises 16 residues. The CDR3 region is CASSQDPLAGFYEQYF. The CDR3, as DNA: TGCGCCAGCAGCCAGGACCCACTAGCGGGATTCTACGAGCAGTACTTC.

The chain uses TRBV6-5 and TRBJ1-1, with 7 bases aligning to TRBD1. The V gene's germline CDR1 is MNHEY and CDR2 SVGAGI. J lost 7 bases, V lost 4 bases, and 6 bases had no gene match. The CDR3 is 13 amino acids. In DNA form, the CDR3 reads TGTGCCAGCAGTTTGGGACAGACCCTTGAAGCTTTCTTT. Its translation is CASSLGQTLEAFF.

The CDR3 nucleotides are TGTGCCAGCAGCCAAGATTCCCGGGGGGATGGCTACACCTTC. Translation: CASSQDSRGDGYTF. The V call is TRBV4-2, the J call TRBJ1-2; TRBD1 is a possible D gene (5 bases). This CDR3 spans 14 amino acids. Germline V gives CDR1 LGHNA, CDR2 YNFKEQ. V dropped 0 bases and J dropped 6 bases, with 11 bases sitting between them.

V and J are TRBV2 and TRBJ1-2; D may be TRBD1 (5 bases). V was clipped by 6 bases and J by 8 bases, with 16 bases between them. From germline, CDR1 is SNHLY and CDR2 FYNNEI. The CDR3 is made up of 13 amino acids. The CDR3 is CASSPGLPTGYTF. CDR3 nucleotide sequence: TGTGCCAGCAGCCCGGGACTGCCAACGGGCTACACCTTC.

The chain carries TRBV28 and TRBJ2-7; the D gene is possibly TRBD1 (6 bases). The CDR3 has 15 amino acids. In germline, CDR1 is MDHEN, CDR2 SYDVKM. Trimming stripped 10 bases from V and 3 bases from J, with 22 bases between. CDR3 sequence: CATQTGRGSVYEQYF. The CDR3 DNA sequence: TGTGCCACCCAGACCGGCAGGGGTAGTGTCTACGAGCAGTACTTC.

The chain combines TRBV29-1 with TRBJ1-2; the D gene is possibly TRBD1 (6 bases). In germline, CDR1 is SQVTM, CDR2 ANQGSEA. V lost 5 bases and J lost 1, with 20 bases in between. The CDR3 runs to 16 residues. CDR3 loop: CSVFDPRQEYNYGYTF. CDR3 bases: TGCAGCGTTTTCGATCCTCGACAGGAGTATAACTATGGCTACACCTTC.

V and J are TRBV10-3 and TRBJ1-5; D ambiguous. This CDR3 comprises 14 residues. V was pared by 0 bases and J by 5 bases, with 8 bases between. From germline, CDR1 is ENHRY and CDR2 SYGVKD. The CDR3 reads CAISESGSDQPQHF. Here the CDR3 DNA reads TGTGCCATCAGTGAGTCAGGTTCGGATCAGCCCCAGCATTTT.

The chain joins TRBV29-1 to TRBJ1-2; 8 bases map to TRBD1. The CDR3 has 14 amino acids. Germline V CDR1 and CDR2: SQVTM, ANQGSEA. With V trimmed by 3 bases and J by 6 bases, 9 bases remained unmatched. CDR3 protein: CSVEATDRGNGYTF. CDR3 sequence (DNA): TGCAGCGTTGAGGCGACCGACAGGGGTAATGGCTACACCTTC.

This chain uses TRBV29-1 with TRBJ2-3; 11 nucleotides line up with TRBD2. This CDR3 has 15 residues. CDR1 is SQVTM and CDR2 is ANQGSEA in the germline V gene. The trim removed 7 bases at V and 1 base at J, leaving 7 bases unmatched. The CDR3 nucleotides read TGCAGCGCCGCCCCGGGACTAGCGGGCACAGATACGCAGTATTTT. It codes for CSAAPGLAGTDTQYF.

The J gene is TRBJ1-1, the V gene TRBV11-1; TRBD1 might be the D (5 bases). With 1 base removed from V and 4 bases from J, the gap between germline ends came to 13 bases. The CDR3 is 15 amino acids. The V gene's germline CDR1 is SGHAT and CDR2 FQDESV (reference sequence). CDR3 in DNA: TGTGCCAGCAGCTTAGGGCGCGATGGGGGCACTGAAGCTTTCTTT. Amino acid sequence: CASSLGRDGGTEAFF.

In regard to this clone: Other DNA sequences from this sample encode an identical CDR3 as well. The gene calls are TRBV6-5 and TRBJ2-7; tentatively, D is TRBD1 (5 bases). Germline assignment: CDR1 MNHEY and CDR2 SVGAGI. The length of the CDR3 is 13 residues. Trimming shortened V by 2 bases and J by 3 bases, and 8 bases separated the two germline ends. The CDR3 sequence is CASSYGRGYEQYF. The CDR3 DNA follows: TGTGCCAGCAGTTACGGTAGGGGCTACGAGCAGTACTTC.

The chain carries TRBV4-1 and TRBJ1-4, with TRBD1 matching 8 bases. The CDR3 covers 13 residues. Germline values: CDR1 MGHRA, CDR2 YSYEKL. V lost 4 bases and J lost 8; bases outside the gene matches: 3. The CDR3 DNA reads TGCGCCAGCAGCCCCCAGGGGGCCGAAAAACTGTTTTTT. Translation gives CASSPQGAEKLFF.